The next 20 T cell receptor beta chains were all read from a single sample in a study of identical twins. TCRdb used MiXCR to reprocess the 5' RACE reads, holding one entry per CDR3 protein. This table holds just over 450,000 distinct CDR3 sequences, 12% to 15% found once. This sample also appeared in a second study, on yellow fever vaccine responses in identical twins.

Sample: CD4+ T cells sorted from blood. The receptors were gathered from a woman aged 18-35 years in good health.

This sequence joins TRBV29-1 and TRBJ2-1; the D gene is possibly TRBD1 (6 bases). Trimming pared 4 bases from V and 8 bases from J, leaving 12 bases between. CDR1 is SQVTM, CDR2 ANQGSEA, per germline. This CDR3 has 12 amino acids. The CDR3 here is CSVVQGFDEQFF. The CDR3 DNA reads as TGCAGCGTTGTCCAGGGGTTCGATGAGCAGTTCTTC.

This clonotype was picked up many times. The J gene is TRBJ2-1, the V gene TRBV5-1; tentatively, D is TRBD2 (6 bases). The CDR3 sequence is 16 residues long. CDR1 is SGHRS, CDR2 YFSETQ, per germline. V was clipped by 6 bases and J by 5 bases, with 21 bases between them. This CDR3 is CASNPGGMPGNNEQFF. As DNA, the CDR3 is TGCGCCAGCAACCCCGGGGGAATGCCGGGGAACAATGAGCAGTTCTTC. Variable domain in full (rest from reference TRBV5-1 and TRBJ2-1): KAGVTQTPRYLIKTRGQQVTLSCSPISGHRSVSWYQQTPGQGLQFLFEYFSETQRNKGNFPGRFSGRQFSNSRSEMNVSTLELGDSALYLCASNPGGMPGNNEQFFGPGTRLTVL.

This clonotype was seen a few times. The genes are TRBV2 and TRBJ2-7; perhaps TRBD2 as D (5 bases). Trimming took 7 bases from V and 3 from J, leaving 13 bases between them. The CDR3 runs 13 residues. CDR1 and CDR2 (germline): SNHLY, FYNNEI. The CDR3 loop reads CASNSRGVYEQYF. The CDR3 coding sequence is TGTGCCAGCAACTCCCGGGGTGTCTACGAGCAGTACTTC.

This clonotype was counted a few times. The V and J genes are TRBV18 and TRBJ2-3; D gene uncertain. Looked up from germline, CDR1 is KGHSH and CDR2 is LQKENI. This CDR3 is built from 13 residues. Trimming left V 1 base short and J 1 base short, with 3 bases between. For the CDR3, the DNA is TGTGCCAGCTCACCACAACGCACAGATACGCAGTATTTT. This codes for CASSPQRTDTQYF.

The rearrangement links TRBV21-1 to TRBJ1-1; the table gives TRBD1 as D, unverified against the DNA. TRBV21-1 is a recognized pseudogene. The CDR3 contains 16 residues. CDR3 DNA: TGTGCCAGCAGCAAAGTCCCGGGGGCGGTCAGCACTGAAGCTTTCTTT. This encodes CASSKVPGAVSTEAFF.

This clonotype was observed a handful of times. This chain links TRBV12-5 with TRBJ2-5, with TRBD2 matching over 9 bases. This CDR3 spans 16 amino acids. CDR1 is LGHNT, CDR2 FRNRAP, per germline. V lost 0 bases to trimming and J lost 0 bases; unmatched junction nucleotides: 2. The CDR3 is CASGLVVAGDQETQYF. The CDR3 DNA is TGTGCTAGTGGTTTGGTAGTAGCGGGGGACCAAGAGACCCAGTACTTC.

There are a few counts of this clonotype. The V and J genes are TRBV20-1 and TRBJ2-1, with 8 bases matching TRBD2. The CDR3 consists of 16 residues. The V and J ends lost 2 bases and 7 bases, in that order; junction bases with no gene match: 13. Germline V lookup: CDR1 DFQATT, CDR2 SNEGSKA (reference sequence). CDR3 sequence reads: CSARFRASGSRNEQFF. DNA of the CDR3: TGCAGTGCTAGATTCCGTGCAAGCGGGAGTAGGAATGAGCAGTTCTTC.

This clonotype was detected a few times. The J gene is TRBJ2-3, the V gene TRBV24-1; no definite D call. Between the trimmed V and J ends, which lost 4 bases and 8 bases, there was a span of 12 bases. Germline V lookup: CDR1 KGHDR, CDR2 SFDVKD. This CDR3 comprises 13 residues. Here the CDR3 reads CATSDRSIGTQYF. The CDR3 nucleotides are TGTGCCACCAGTGACAGATCCATCGGTACGCAGTATTTT.

This clonotype was counted only a few times. J is TRBJ2-5 and V is TRBV20-1, with D tentatively TRBD1 or TRBD2 (5 bases each). This CDR3 contains 14 residues. Between the trimmed V and J ends, which lost 7 bases and 4 bases, there was a span of 19 bases. The germline CDR1 and CDR2 sequences are DFQATT and SNEGSKA (reference sequence). DNA for the CDR3: TGCAGTGTCACCCGGGACGGGGTCTTAGAGACCCAGTACTTC. Its protein product is CSVTRDGVLETQYF.

This clonotype has a handful of counts. The chain links TRBV5-1 to TRBJ2-3; D gene ambiguous. Germline V CDR1 and CDR2: SGHRS, YFSETQ. The CDR3 extends over 13 amino acids. Trimming pared 0 bases from V and 12 bases from J, leaving 14 bases between. In nucleotides, the CDR3 is TGCGCCAGCAGCTTGGCGGACGGCAGCCCACAGTATTTT. Its protein is CASSLADGSPQYF. The full variable domain, rest sourced from reference TRBV5-1 and TRBJ2-3, is KAGVTQTPRYLIKTRGQQVTLSCSPISGHRSVSWYQQTPGQGLQFLFEYFSETQRNKGNFPGRFSGRQFSNSRSEMNVSTLELGDSALYLCASSLADGSPQYFGPGTRLTVL.

The chain is built from TRBV3-1 and TRBJ2-3; 11 bases match TRBD2. The junction had 5 bases not matched to a gene; V was cut back by 1 base and J by 5 bases. Germline V CDR1 and CDR2: LGHDT, YNNKEL (reference sequence). CDR3 length: 16 amino acids. CDR3 residues: CASSQAIAGGRDTQYF. The CDR3 DNA reads as TGTGCCAGCAGCCAAGCAATAGCGGGGGGGAGAGATACGCAGTATTTT.

The chain couples TRBV7-8 to TRBJ2-7; TRBD2 matches at 8 bases. Trimming took 1 base from V and 4 from J; bases not matched to a gene: 6. CDR3 length equals 15 residues. Germline V gene data show CDR1 as SGHVS and CDR2 as FQNEAQ. The CDR3, as DNA: TGTGCCAGCAGCTTAGAGGACGGGGGGGGTTACGAGCAGTACTTC. Amino acids: CASSLEDGGGYEQYF.

This clonotype appeared many times. V and J are TRBV7-3 and TRBJ1-1, with TRBD1 as a possible D gene (6 bases). CDR1 is SGHTA and CDR2 is FQGTGA in the germline V gene. CDR3 length equals 12 residues. The ends were cut back, 4 bases at V and 7 bases at J, with 10 bases in the middle. This CDR3 is CASSSPRGEAFF. The DNA for the CDR3 is TGTGCCAGCAGCTCGCCCAGGGGTGAAGCTTTCTTT.

A few counts support this clonotype. The chain combines TRBV3-1 with TRBJ2-7; D ambiguous. Looked up from germline, CDR1 is LGHDT and CDR2 is YNNKEL (reference sequence). This CDR3 is 14 amino acids long. Trimming stripped 1 base from V and 2 bases from J, with 9 bases between. CDR3 region: CASSQGPTPYEQYF. The CDR3 coding sequence is TGTGCCAGCAGCCAAGGCCCGACCCCCTACGAGCAGTACTTC.

This clonotype was picked up a small number of times. This chain links TRBV5-1 with TRBJ2-7; TRBD1 matches at 7 bases. Trimming at V came to 0 bases and at J to 4 bases, leaving 7 bases not matched to a gene. The length of the CDR3 is 15 residues. The germline V gene encodes CDR1 SGHRS and CDR2 YFSETQ. The chain's CDR3 is CASSLAGQDIYEQYF. The CDR3 DNA reads TGCGCCAGCAGCTTGGCCGGACAGGACATTTACGAGCAGTACTTC.

V is TRBV30 and J is TRBJ2-3; D ambiguous. Deletions cut 5 bases from V and 1 base from J, with 7 bases between. The CDR3 is 12 amino acids. CDR1 is GTSNPN and CDR2 is SVGIG in the germline V gene (reference sequence). This CDR3 reads CAWGQGTDTQYF. The DNA for the CDR3 is TGTGCCTGGGGGCAGGGCACAGATACGCAGTATTTT. Full variable domain (remainder filled in from reference TRBV30 and TRBJ2-3): SQTIHQWPATLVQPVGSPLSLECTVEGTSNPNLYWYRQAAGRGLQLLFYSVGIGQISSEVPQNLSASRPQDRQFILSSKKLLLSDSGFYLCAWGQGTDTQYFGPGTRLTVL.

V is TRBV5-1 and J is TRBJ2-2, with D maybe TRBD1 (6 bases). Germline CDR1 and CDR2: SGHRS and YFSETQ. Deletions cut 3 bases from V and 4 bases from J, with 22 bases between. The CDR3 extends over 18 amino acids. The CDR3 sequence: CASSSGRGRGGSTGELFF. Written as DNA, the CDR3 is TGCGCCAGCAGCTCCGGCCGTGGCAGGGGCGGAAGCACCGGGGAGCTGTTTTTT.

The chain links TRBV5-5 to TRBJ2-2, with 9 bases lining up with TRBD2. V lost 2 bases and J lost 8; bases outside the gene matches: 7. The CDR3 consists of 15 residues. Germline lookup yields CDR1 SGHKS and CDR2 YYEKEE (reference sequence). The CDR3 reads CASSFPTSGRGELFF. The CDR3, as DNA: TGTGCCAGCAGCTTCCCGACTAGCGGCAGAGGGGAGCTGTTTTTT.

The genes are TRBV10-3 and TRBJ1-2; possibly TRBD1 for D (5 bases). CDR3 length equals 13 residues. Germline V CDR1 and CDR2: ENHRY, SYGVKD. Between the trimmed V and J ends, which lost 5 bases and 0 bases, there was a span of 7 bases. The CDR3 region is CAISWTTNYGYTF. The DNA of the CDR3 is TGTGCCATCAGTTGGACAACTAACTATGGCTACACCTTC.

This clonotype has just one count. The V call is TRBV21-1, the J call TRBJ2-7. TRBV21-1 is classified as a pseudogene. The CDR3 has 15 residues. The CDR3 DNA follows: TGTGCCAGCAGCAAAGCTGTCAGACACCTTTACGAGCAGTACTTC. Amino acids: CASSKAVRHLYEQYF.